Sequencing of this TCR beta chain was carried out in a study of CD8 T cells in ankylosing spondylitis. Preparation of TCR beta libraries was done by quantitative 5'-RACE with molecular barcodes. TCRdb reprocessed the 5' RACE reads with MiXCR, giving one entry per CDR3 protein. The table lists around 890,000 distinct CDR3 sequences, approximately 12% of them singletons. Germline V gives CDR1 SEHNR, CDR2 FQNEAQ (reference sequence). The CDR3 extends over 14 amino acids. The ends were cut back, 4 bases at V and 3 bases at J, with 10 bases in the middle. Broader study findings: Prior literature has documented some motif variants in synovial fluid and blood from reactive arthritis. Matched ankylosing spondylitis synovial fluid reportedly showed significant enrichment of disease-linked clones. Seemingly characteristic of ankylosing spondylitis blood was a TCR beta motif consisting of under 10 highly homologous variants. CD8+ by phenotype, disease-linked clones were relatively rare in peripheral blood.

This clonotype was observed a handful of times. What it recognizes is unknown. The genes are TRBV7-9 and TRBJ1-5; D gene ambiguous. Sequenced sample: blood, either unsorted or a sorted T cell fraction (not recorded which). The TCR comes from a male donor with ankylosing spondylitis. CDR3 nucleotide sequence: TGTGCCAGCAGCTCCGGGTCCTTCAATCAGCCCCAGCATTTT. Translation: CASSSGSFNQPQHF.